The 6 T cell receptor beta chains in this list originate from one sample, sequenced in a study of OX40 agonist ivuxolimab in advanced cancers. Some clones are missing from TCRdb's copy, which holds only in-frame ones; the method was immunoSEQ multiplex PCR. The data hold some 25,000 clones, with roughly three quarters observed a single time. The sequencing used CD4+ or CD8+ T cells sorted from blood, collected in a trial of the OX40 agonist ivuxolimab. The source is an adult with an advanced solid tumor such as melanoma, head and neck, liver or kidney cancer.

This chain links TRBV7-8 with TRBJ2-7; no clear D gene. The germline CDR1 and CDR2 sequences are SGHVS and FQNEAQ. The V end was cut by 3 bases, the J end by 2 bases, with 8 bases between. CDR3 length: 13 residues. The CDR3 sequence is CASSFGHTYEQYF. The CDR3, as DNA: TGTGCCAGCAGCTTTGGCCATACCTACGAGCAGTACTTC.

Of note for this clone: One junction end does not reproduce the germline sequence, and a read error may be involved. The V gene is TRBV30, the J gene TRBJ2-7; the D is unclear. The CDR3 runs 12 residues. Germline V gives CDR1 GTSNPN, CDR2 SVGIG (reference sequence). The CDR3 bases are TGTGCCTGGAGTAGAGAAAGGGTCGTATCGGACTTC. Residues: CAWSRERVVSDF.

The chain recombines TRBV5-1 with TRBJ2-3, with 15 bases fitting TRBD2. J was trimmed by 5 bases and V by 4 bases; bases with no gene match: 5. The CDR3 has 16 amino acids. CDR1 is SGHRS, CDR2 YFSETQ, per germline. The DNA of the CDR3 is TGCGCCAGCAGCACACGGACTAGCGGGAGGGTAGATACGCAGTATTTT. It yields the protein CASSTRTSGRVDTQYF.

The sample holds a few counts of this clone. V and J are TRBV4-2 and TRBJ1-3; D remains unclear. From germline, CDR1 is LGHNA and CDR2 YNFKEQ. V was shortened by 6 bases and J by 1 base, with 13 bases between the two germline ends. The CDR3 runs 15 residues. The CDR3 here is CASRAETLSGNTIYF. CDR3 in DNA: TGTGCCAGCAGGGCAGAGACCCTTTCTGGAAACACCATATATTTT.

The V and J genes are TRBV4-2 and TRBJ2-2; weak D call: TRBD2 (5 bases). V lost 4 bases to trimming and J lost 1 base, with 7 bases between them. Germline CDR1 LGHNA, CDR2 YNFKEQ. The CDR3 loop spans 14 amino acids. In DNA, the CDR3 is TGTGCCAGCAGCCCCCGGGGGAACACCGGGGAGCTGTTTTTT. As protein: CASSPRGNTGELFF.

This clone was observed a handful of times. V usage is TRBV2 and J usage is TRBJ2-3; 7 nucleotides line up with TRBD1. CDR3 length: 14 amino acids. The junction had 5 bases not matched to a gene; V was cut back by 7 bases and J by 1 base. Germline assignment: CDR1 SNHLY and CDR2 FYNNEI. The CDR3 bases are TGTGCCAGCATTAGCGACAGGGGCACAGATACGCAGTATTTT. This gives the protein CASISDRGTDTQYF.